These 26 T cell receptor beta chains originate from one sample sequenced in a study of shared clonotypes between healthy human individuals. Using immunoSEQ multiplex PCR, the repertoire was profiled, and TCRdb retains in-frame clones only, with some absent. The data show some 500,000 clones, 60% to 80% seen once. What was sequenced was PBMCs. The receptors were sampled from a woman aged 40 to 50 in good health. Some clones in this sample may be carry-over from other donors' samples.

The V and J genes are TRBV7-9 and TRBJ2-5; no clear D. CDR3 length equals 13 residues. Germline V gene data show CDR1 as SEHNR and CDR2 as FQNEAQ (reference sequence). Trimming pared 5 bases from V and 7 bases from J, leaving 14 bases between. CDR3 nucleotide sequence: TGTGCCAGCAGCCCCGACCACGCCGGGACCCAGTACTTC. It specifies CASSPDHAGTQYF.

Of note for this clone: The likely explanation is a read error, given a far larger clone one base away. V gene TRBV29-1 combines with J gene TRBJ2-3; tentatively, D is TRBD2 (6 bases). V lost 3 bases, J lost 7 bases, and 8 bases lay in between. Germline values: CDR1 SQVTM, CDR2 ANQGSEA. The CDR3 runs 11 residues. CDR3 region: CSVEAGNTQYF. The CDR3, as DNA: TGCAGCGTTGAGGCGGGAAATACGCAGTATTTT.

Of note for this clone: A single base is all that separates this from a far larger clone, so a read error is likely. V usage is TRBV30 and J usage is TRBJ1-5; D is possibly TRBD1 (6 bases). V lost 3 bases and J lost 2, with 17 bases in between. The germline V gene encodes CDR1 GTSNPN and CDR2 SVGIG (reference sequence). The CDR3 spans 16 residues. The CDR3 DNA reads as TGTGCCTGGAGCGACCGGGCGGGACATGGCAATCAGCCCCAGCATTTT. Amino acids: CAWSDRAGHGNQPQHF.

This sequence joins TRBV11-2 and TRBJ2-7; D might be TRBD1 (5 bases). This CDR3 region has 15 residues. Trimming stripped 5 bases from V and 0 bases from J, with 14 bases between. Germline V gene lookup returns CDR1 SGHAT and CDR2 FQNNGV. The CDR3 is CASSKNRDSSYEQYF. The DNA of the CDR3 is TGTGCCAGCAGCAAGAACAGAGACAGCTCCTACGAGCAGTACTTC.

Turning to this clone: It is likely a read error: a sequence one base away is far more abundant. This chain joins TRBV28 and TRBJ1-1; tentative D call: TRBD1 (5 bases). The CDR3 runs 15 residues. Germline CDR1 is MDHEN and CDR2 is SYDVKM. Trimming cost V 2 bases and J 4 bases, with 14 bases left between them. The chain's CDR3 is CASSLQFDRFTEAFF. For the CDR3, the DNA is TGTGCCAGCAGTTTACAGTTCGACAGATTCACTGAAGCTTTCTTT.

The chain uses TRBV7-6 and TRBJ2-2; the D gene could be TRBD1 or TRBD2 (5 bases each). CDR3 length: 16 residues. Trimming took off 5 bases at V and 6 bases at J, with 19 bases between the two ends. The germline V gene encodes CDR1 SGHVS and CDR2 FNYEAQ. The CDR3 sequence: CASSPLGTGAAGELFF. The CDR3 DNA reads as TGTGCCAGCAGCCCTCTCGGGACCGGGGCGGCCGGGGAGCTGTTTTTT.

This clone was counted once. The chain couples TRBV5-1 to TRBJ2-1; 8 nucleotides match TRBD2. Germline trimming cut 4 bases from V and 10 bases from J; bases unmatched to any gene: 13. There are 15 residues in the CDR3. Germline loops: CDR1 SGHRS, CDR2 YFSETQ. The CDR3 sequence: CASSPIAGSTVEQFF. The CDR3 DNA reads TGCGCCAGCAGCCCCATAGCGGGGTCCACCGTGGAGCAGTTCTTC.

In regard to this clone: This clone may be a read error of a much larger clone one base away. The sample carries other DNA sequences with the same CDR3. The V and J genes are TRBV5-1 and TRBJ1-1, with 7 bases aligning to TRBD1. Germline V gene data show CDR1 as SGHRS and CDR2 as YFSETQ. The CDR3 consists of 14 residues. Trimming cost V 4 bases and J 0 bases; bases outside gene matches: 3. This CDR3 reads CASSPGTVNTEAFF. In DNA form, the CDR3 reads TGCGCCAGCAGCCCCGGGACAGTGAACACTGAAGCTTTCTTT.

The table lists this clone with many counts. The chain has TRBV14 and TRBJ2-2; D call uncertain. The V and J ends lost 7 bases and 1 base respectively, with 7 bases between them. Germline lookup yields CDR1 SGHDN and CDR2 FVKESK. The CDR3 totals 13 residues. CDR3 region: CASKGLNTGELFF. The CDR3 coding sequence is TGTGCCAGCAAGGGATTGAACACCGGGGAGCTGTTTTTT.

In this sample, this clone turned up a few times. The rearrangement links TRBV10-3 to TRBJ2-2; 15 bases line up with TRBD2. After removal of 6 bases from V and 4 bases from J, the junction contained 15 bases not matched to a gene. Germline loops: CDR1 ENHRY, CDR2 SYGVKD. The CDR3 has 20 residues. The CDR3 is CAISPGLAGGPHGGTGELFF. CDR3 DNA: TGTGCCATCAGCCCCGGACTAGCGGGAGGGCCTCACGGTGGCACCGGGGAGCTGTTTTTT.

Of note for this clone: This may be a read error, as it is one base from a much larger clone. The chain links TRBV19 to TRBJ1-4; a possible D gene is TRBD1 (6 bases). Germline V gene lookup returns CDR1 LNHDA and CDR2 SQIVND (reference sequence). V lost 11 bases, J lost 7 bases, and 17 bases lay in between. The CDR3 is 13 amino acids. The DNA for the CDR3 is TGTGCCGGTACCTCGACAGGTGTTGAAAAACTGTTTTTT. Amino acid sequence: CAGTSTGVEKLFF. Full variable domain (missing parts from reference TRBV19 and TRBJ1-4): DGGITQSPKYLFRKEGQNVTLSCEQNLNHDAMYWYRQDPGQGLRLIYYSQIVNDFQKGDIAEGYSVSREKKESFPLTVTSAQKNPTAFYLCAGTSTGVEKLFFGSGTQLSVL.

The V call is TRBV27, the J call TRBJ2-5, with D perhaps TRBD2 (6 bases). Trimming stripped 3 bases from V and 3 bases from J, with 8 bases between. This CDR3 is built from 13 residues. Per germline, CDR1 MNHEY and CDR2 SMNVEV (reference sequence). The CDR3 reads CASSLREEETQYF. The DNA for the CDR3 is TGTGCCAGCAGTTTGAGGGAGGAAGAGACCCAGTACTTC.

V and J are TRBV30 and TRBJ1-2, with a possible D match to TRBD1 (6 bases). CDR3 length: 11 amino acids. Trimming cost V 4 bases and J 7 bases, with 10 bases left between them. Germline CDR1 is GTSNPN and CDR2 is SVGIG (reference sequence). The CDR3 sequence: CAWKDSLGYTF. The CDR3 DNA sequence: TGTGCCTGGAAGGACAGCCTTGGCTACACCTTC.

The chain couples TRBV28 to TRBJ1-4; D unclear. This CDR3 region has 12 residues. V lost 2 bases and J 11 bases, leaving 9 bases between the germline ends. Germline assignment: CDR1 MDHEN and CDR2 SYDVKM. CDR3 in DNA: TGTGCCAGCAGTTTACGGGAGAGCAAACTGTTTTTT. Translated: CASSLRESKLFF.

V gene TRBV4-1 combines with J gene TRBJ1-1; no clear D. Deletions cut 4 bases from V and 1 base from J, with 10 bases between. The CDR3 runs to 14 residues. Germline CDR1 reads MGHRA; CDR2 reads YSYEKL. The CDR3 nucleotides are TGCGCCAGCAGCCCAGACGTGAGGAACACTGAAGCTTTCTTT. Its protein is CASSPDVRNTEAFF.

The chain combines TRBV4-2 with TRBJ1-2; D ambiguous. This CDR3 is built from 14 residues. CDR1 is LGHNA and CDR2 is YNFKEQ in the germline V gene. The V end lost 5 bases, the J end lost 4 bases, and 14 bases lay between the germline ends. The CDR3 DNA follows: TGTGCCAGCAGCGTGCGCAGACTAGGCTATGGCTACACCTTC. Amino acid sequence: CASSVRRLGYGYTF.

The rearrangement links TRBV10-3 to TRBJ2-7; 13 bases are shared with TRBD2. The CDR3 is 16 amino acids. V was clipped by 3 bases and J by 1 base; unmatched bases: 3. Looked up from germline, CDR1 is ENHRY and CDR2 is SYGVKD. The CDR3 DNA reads TGTGCCATCAGTGAACCGACTAGCGGGAGGTCCTACGAGCAGTACTTC. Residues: CAISEPTSGRSYEQYF.

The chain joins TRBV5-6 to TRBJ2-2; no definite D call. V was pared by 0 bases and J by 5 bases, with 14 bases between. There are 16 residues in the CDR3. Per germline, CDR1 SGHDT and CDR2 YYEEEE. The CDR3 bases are TGTGCCAGCAGCTTGGCAGTCTCCGGTGGTACCGGGGAGCTGTTTTTT. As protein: CASSLAVSGGTGELFF. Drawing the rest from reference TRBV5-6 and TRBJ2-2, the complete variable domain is DAGVTQSPTHLIKTRGQQVTLRCSPKSGHDTVSWYQQALGQGPQFIFQYYEEEERQRGNFPDRFSGHQFPNYSSELNVNALLLGDSALYLCASSLAVSGGTGELFFGEGSRLTVL.

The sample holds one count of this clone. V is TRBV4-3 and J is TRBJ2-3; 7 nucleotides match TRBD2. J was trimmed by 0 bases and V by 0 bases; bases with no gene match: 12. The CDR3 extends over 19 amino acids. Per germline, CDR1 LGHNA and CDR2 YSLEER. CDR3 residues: CASSQDPLSGGTSTDTQYF. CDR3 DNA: TGCGCCAGCAGCCAAGATCCCCTATCGGGAGGTACTAGCACAGATACGCAGTATTTT.

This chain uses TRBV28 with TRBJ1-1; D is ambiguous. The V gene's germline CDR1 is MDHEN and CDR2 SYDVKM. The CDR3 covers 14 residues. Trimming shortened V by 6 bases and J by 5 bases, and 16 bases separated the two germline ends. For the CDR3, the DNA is TGTGCCAGCAGCCAACCCTCACTCGGGACTGAAGCTTTCTTT. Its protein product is CASSQPSLGTEAFF.

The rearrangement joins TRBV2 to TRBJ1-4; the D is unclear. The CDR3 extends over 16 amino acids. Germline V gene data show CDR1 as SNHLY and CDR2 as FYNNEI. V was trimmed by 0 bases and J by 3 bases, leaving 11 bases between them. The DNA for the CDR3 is TGTGCCAGCAGTGAAGCAAGGCAGTTCCCTAATGAAAAACTGTTTTTT. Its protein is CASSEARQFPNEKLFF.

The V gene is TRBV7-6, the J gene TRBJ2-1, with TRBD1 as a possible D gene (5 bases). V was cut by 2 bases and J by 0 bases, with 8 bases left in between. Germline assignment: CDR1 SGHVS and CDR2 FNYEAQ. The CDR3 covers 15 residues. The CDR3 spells CASSLPQGSYNEQFF. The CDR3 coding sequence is TGTGCCAGCAGCTTACCCCAGGGCTCCTACAATGAGCAGTTCTTC.

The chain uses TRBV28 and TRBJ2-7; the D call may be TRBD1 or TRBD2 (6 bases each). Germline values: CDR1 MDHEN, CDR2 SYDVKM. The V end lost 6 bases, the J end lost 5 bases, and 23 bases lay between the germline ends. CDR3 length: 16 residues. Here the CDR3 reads CASRTSGAAGLHEQYF. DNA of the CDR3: TGTGCCAGCAGGACCTCGGGGGCAGCCGGGCTACACGAGCAGTACTTC.

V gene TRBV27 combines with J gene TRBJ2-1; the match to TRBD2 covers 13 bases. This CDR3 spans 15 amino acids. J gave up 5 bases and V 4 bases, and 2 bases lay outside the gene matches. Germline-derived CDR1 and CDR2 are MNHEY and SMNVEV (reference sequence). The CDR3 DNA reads TGTGCCAGCAGTTCCGGGACTAGCGGGGACAATGAGCAGTTCTTC. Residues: CASSSGTSGDNEQFF.

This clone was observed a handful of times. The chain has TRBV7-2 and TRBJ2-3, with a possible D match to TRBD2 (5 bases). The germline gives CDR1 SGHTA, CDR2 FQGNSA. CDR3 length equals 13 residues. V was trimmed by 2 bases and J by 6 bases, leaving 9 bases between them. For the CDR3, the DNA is TGTGCCAGCAGCTTAATCCGAGGGGATACGCAGTATTTT. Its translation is CASSLIRGDTQYF.

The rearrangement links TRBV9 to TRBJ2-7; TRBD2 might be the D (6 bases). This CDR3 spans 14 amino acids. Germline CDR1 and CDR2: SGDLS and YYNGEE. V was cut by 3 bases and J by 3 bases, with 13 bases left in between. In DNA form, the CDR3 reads TGTGCCAGCAGCGCCCTTAGAGCGGGCTACGAGCAGTACTTC. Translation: CASSALRAGYEQYF.